These 13 T cell receptor beta chains were all obtained from the same sample, sequenced in a study of shared clonotypes between healthy human individuals. The repertoire was sequenced with immunoSEQ multiplex PCR; TCRdb's copy has only in-frame clones and lacks some. The sample has around 2.5 million clones; 93% are singletons. Sequences were obtained from naive CD4+ T cells from PBMCs. Stated subset: CD45RA+ positively selected. Receptors originate from a man younger than 30 in good health. Some clones in this sample may be carry-over from other donors' samples.

V and J are TRBV5-1 and TRBJ2-7, with 10 nucleotides matching TRBD2. CDR1 is SGHRS and CDR2 is YFSETQ in the germline V gene. V gave up 4 bases and J gave up 6 bases; unmatched junction bases: 10. This CDR3 is 15 amino acids long. CDR3 residues: CASSLRLAGEGEQYF. The DNA of the CDR3 is TGCGCCAGCAGCCTCAGACTAGCGGGCGAGGGCGAGCAGTACTTC.

This sequence joins TRBV7-4 and TRBJ2-7, with 7 bases identical to TRBD2. The J segment lost 5 bases and the V segment lost 1 base, leaving 5 bases of the junction unmatched. Germline V lookup: CDR1 SGHVT, CDR2 SQSDAQ. The CDR3 has 14 residues. This CDR3 reads CASSLGGSRHEQYF. The CDR3, as DNA: TGTGCCAGCAGCTTAGGCGGGAGTAGACACGAGCAGTACTTC.

This clone was counted between two and nine times. The rearrangement links TRBV2 to TRBJ1-2; TRBD1 is a possible D gene (5 bases). The CDR3 is 12 amino acids. Germline CDR1 reads SNHLY; CDR2 reads FYNNEI. The V end lost 8 bases, the J end lost 3 bases, and 10 bases lay between the germline ends. The DNA for the CDR3 is TGTGCCAGCTGCAGGGAGCACTATGGCTACACCTTC. Translation: CASCREHYGYTF.

J is TRBJ2-1 and V is TRBV27; no reliable D call. V was cut by 3 bases and J by 0 bases, with 9 bases left in between. The germline V gene has CDR1 MNHEY and CDR2 SMNVEV (reference sequence). The CDR3 totals 15 residues. The CDR3 spells CASSFEESSYNEQFF. The CDR3 bases are TGTGCCAGCAGTTTCGAAGAGAGCTCCTACAATGAGCAGTTCTTC.

This chain links TRBV6-5 with TRBJ2-3; D not certain. Trimming left V 10 bases short and J 0 bases short, with 17 bases between. Germline CDR1 reads MNHEY; CDR2 reads SVGAGI. CDR3 length: 15 residues. The CDR3 sequence is CATTPWEASTDTQYF. The CDR3 nucleotides read TGTGCCACGACCCCATGGGAAGCTAGCACAGATACGCAGTATTTT.

V gene TRBV5-4 combines with J gene TRBJ2-7; perhaps D is TRBD1 or TRBD2 (5 bases each). Trimming stripped 3 bases from V and 6 bases from J, with 10 bases between. The CDR3 is made up of 12 amino acids. In germline, CDR1 is SGHNT, CDR2 YYREEE (reference sequence). CDR3 loop: CASSWGTGEQYF. The CDR3 DNA reads as TGTGCCAGCAGCTGGGGGACGGGCGAGCAGTACTTC.

Written as DNA, the CDR3 is TGTGCCAGCAGGACTAGCGGGAGGGCCCCGGGGGAGACCCAGTACTTC. As protein: CASRTSGRAPGETQYF. The rearrangement uses TRBV2 and TRBJ2-5; TRBD2 matches 14 bases. The CDR3 totals 16 residues. V lost 6 bases, J lost 5 bases, and 8 bases stayed unmatched. From germline, CDR1 is SNHLY and CDR2 FYNNEI.

The chain recombines TRBV6-1 with TRBJ2-7; D call uncertain. Germline CDR1 reads MNHNS; CDR2 reads SASEGT. V was cut by 6 bases and J by 3 bases, with 12 bases left in between. The CDR3 covers 13 residues. CDR3 in DNA: TGTGCCAGCAGACAGAGCCTCCTCTACGAGCAGTACTTC. Amino acids: CASRQSLLYEQYF.

This CDR3 reads CASSYSGVNEQFF. The CDR3 nucleotides read TGTGCCAGCAGTTACTCTGGAGTAAATGAGCAGTTCTTC. The rearrangement uses TRBV6-6 and TRBJ2-1; D gene ambiguous. The CDR3 runs to 13 residues. V shed 0 bases and J shed 7 bases, with 7 bases lying between them. CDR1 and CDR2 (germline): MNHNY, SVGAGI (reference sequence).

The V gene is TRBV7-2, the J gene TRBJ2-7, with D unresolved. CDR3 size: 11 residues. Trimming cost V 5 bases and J 7 bases, with 9 bases left between them. Germline assignment: CDR1 SGHTA and CDR2 FQGNSA. This chain's CDR3 is CASSQAAEQYF. For the CDR3, the DNA is TGTGCCAGCAGCCAAGCCGCGGAGCAGTACTTC.

This chain connects TRBV9 to TRBJ1-1; D uncertain. Per germline, CDR1 SGDLS and CDR2 YYNGEE. V lost 0 bases and J 2 bases, leaving 8 bases between the germline ends. The CDR3 covers 14 residues. CDR3 region: CASSVGEVNTEAFF. CDR3 sequence (DNA): TGTGCCAGCAGCGTAGGGGAAGTTAACACTGAAGCTTTCTTT. The entire variable domain, with the rest obtained from reference TRBV9 and TRBJ1-1, is as follows: DSGVTQTPKHLITATGQRVTLRCSPRSGDLSVYWYQQSLDQGLQFLIQYYNGEERAKGNILERFSAQQFPDLHSELNLSSLELGDSALYFCASSVGEVNTEAFFGQGTRLTVV.

The genes are TRBV5-4 and TRBJ2-7; 7 positions match TRBD1. The CDR3 is 14 amino acids. Germline CDR1 SGHNT, CDR2 YYREEE (reference sequence). The V segment lost 4 bases and the J segment 4 bases; nucleotides outside the gene matches: 8. CDR3 in amino acids: CASSPTGEIYEQYF. In nucleotides, the CDR3 is TGTGCCAGCAGCCCCACAGGGGAAATTTACGAGCAGTACTTC.

V and J are TRBV5-4 and TRBJ1-2; D possibly corresponds to TRBD1 (5 bases). CDR1 and CDR2 from the germline V gene are SGHNT and YYREEE (reference sequence). CDR3 length equals 16 residues. The ends were cut back, 4 bases at V and 0 bases at J, with 16 bases in the middle. CDR3 DNA sequence: TGTGCCAGCAGCCCTGCGGGGCTTCAAACTAACTATGGCTACACCTTC. The encoded protein is CASSPAGLQTNYGYTF.